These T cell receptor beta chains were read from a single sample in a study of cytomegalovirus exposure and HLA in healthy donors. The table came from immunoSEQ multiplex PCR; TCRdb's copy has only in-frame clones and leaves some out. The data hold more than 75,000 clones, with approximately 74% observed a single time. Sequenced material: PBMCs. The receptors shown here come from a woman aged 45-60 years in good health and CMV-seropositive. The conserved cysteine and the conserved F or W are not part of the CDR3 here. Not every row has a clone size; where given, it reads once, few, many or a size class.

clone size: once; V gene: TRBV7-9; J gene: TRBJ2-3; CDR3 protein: ASSSTRADTQY
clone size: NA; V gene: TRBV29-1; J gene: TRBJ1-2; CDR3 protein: SVERGAGGYT
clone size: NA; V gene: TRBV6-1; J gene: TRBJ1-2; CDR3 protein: ASSDPGTGDSGYT
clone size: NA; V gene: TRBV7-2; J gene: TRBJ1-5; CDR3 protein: ASRSPRGQGQPQH
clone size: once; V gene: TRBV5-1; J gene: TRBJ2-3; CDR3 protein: ASSLVGGSTDTQY
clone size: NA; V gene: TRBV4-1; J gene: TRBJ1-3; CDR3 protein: ASSQGGASRNPGNTIY
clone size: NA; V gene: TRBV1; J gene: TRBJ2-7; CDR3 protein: TSSQRLDSYEQY
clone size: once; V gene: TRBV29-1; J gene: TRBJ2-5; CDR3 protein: SVVTSQETQY
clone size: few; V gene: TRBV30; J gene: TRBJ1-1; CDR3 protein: AWSRTGEAF
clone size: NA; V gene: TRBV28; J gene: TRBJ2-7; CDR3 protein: ASSSTIDKAYEQY
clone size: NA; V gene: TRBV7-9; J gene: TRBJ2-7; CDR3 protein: ASSLSAGLGTSSYEQY
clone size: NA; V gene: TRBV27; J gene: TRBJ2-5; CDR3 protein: ASSLAGNVETQY
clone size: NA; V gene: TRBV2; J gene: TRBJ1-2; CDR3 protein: ASRTGTGAYGYT
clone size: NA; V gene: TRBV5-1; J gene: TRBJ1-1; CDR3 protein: ASSTQGETEAF
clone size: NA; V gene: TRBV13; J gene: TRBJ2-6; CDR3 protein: ASSLVASELSGANVLT
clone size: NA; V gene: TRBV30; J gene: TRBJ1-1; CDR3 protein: AWSVGRVAEAF
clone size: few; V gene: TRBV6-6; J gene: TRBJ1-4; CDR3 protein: ASSRPVSGEKLF
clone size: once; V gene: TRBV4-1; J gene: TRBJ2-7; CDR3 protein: ASSQGDSTYEQY
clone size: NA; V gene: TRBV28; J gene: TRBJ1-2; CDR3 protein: ASSLGARGYT
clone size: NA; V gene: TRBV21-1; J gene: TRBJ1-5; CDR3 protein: ASSKALIQGQDQPQH
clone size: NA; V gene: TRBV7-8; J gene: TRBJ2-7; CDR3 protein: ASSLVPLSSYEQY
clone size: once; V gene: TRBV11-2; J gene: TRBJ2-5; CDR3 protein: ASSSEGAQETQY
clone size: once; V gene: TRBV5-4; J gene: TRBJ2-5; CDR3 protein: ASSPGGAQETQY
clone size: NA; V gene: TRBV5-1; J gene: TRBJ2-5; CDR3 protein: ASSPGGTGQETQY
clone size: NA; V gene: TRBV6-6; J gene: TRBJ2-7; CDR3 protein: ASRLADSYEQY
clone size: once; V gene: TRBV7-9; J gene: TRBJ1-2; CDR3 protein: ASSSPPRTG
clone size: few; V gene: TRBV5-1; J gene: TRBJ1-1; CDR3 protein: ASSLRVWDSVTEAF
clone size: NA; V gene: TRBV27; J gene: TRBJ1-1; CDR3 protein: ASSPPAGTGVAF
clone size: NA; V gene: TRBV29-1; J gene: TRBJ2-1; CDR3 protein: SAEGLAGVNEQF
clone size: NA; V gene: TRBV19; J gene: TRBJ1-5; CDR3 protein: ASSMAGPGNQPQH
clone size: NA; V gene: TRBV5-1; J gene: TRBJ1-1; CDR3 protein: ASSDVLTEAF
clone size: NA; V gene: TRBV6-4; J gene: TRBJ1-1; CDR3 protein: ASSSGTGGTEAF
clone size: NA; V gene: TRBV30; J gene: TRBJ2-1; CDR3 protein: AWRGQGNYEQF
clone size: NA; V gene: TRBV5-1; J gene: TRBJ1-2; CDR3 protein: ASSTGDGYT
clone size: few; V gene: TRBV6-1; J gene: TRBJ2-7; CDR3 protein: ASSELGTEGYEQY
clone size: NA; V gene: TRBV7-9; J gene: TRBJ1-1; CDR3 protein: ASRPKRRLDTEAF
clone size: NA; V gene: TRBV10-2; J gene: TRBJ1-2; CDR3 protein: ASSESRQGLGYT
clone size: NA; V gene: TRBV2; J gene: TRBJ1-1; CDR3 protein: ASSERTGSGTEAF
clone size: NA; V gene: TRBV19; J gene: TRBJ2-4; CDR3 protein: ASKEGGNKNIQY
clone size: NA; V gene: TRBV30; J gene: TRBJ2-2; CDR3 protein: AWNRRRQGPGELF